Sequencing of this TCR beta chain was carried out in a study of CD8+CD57+ T cells in acquired aplastic anemia. TCR beta VDJ and CDR3 were profiled, and genomic DNA was the template. One entry per CDR3 protein, called by TCRdb with MiXCR from the reads. The table records 350,000 to 450,000 distinct CDR3 sequences, 55% to 75% of them present only once. CDR3 length: 15 amino acids. V was trimmed by 6 bases and J by 4 bases, leaving 17 bases between them. Germline values: CDR1 MRHNA, CDR2 SNTAGT. J is TRBJ2-3 and V is TRBV6-4; D not certain. The source of this sequence is a human donor in good health, serving as a control. The specimen was sorted CD4+, CD8+, or CD8+CD57+ T cells (not recorded which) from PBMCs. CDR3 coding DNA: TGTGCCAGCAGCGGCACATTTCCCTACGCAGATACGCAGTATTTT. It encodes CASSGTFPYADTQYF.